These 16 T cell receptor beta chains came from one sample sequenced in a study of Graves' ophthalmopathy and Graves' hyperthyroidism. As the template, RNA transcripts were used to amplify TCR beta CDR3 regions. A first-round RT-PCR used HTBI primers, followed by a second-round multiplex PCR. TCRdb analysed the multiplex PCR reads with MiXCR anew, one entry per CDR3 protein. The sample lists roughly 1.1 million distinct CDR3 sequences; around a third were seen once. Sequencing was carried out using peripheral blood or thyroid tissue (not recorded which). The source is an adult man with Graves' hyperthyroidism.

This clonotype was observed a few times. V usage is TRBV7-8 and J usage is TRBJ2-7; 12 bases are a match to TRBD2. Trimming cost V 5 bases and J 3 bases; bases outside gene matches: 5. The CDR3 covers 15 residues. Germline V lookup: CDR1 SGHVS, CDR2 FQNEAQ. CDR3 amino acids: CASSLRLAGVYEQYF. The CDR3 DNA is TGTGCCAGCAGCCTAAGACTAGCGGGAGTCTACGAGCAGTACTTC.

This clonotype was found many times. For the CDR3, the DNA is TGCAGCGTTGACAGGGTTTTGTATGGCTACACCTTC. Translation: CSVDRVLYGYTF. The rearrangement uses TRBV29-1 and TRBJ1-2, with a tentative D call TRBD1 (5 bases). Trimming stripped 3 bases from V and 5 bases from J, with 10 bases between. The germline V gene has CDR1 SQVTM and CDR2 ANQGSEA. The CDR3 has 12 amino acids.

The chain uses TRBV10-3 and TRBJ1-1, with 12 nucleotides matching TRBD1. Germline CDR1 ENHRY, CDR2 SYGVKD. Trimming at V came to 5 bases and at J to 7 bases, leaving 11 bases not matched to a gene. The length of the CDR3 is 16 residues. The CDR3 DNA follows: TGTGCCATCAGTCGACCGGGACAGGGGGCCGAGGTTGAAGCTTTCTTT. Residues: CAISRPGQGAEVEAFF.

In the case of this clonotype: A much larger clone differs by one base, so this may be a read error. The CDR3 loop is CASSWTGENQPQHF. For the CDR3, the DNA is TGTGCCAGCAGCTGGACAGGTGAGAATCAGCCCCAGCATTTT. This chain uses TRBV7-9 with TRBJ1-5, with 7 bases fitting TRBD1. V lost 4 bases to trimming and J lost 4 bases; unmatched junction nucleotides: 4. The germline gives CDR1 SEHNR, CDR2 FQNEAQ (reference sequence). CDR3 length equals 14 residues.

This clonotype was seen repeatedly, ten times or more. The chain combines TRBV19 with TRBJ1-5; 10 nucleotides align to TRBD1. The CDR3 covers 13 residues. The V segment lost 11 bases and the J segment 6 bases; nucleotides outside the gene matches: 7. Germline V gene lookup returns CDR1 LNHDA and CDR2 SQIVND (reference sequence). For the CDR3, the DNA is TGTGCCGGGGGGACAGGGGATATTCAGCCCCAGCATTTT. Amino acid sequence: CAGGTGDIQPQHF. Using reference TRBV19 and TRBJ1-5 for the parts outside the CDR3, the full variable domain is DGGITQSPKYLFRKEGQNVTLSCEQNLNHDAMYWYRQDPGQGLRLIYYSQIVNDFQKGDIAEGYSVSREKKESFPLTVTSAQKNPTAFYLCAGGTGDIQPQHFGDGTRLSIL.

The V call is TRBV25-1, the J call TRBJ2-5; 14 nucleotides agree with TRBD2. The germline CDR1 and CDR2 sequences are MGHDK and SYGVNS. V lost 1 base to trimming and J lost 2 bases; unmatched junction nucleotides: 3. This CDR3 spans 17 amino acids. CDR3 protein: CASSEFGLAGGQETQYF. The DNA for the CDR3 is TGTGCCAGCAGTGAATTTGGACTAGCGGGGGGTCAAGAGACCCAGTACTTC.

The rearrangement links TRBV20-1 to TRBJ2-5; D tentatively fits TRBD1 or TRBD2 (6 bases each). The CDR3 totals 14 residues. V was cut by 2 bases and J by 3 bases, with 13 bases left in between. The germline gives CDR1 DFQATT, CDR2 SNEGSKA (reference sequence). DNA for the CDR3: TGCAGTGCTAGAATTTGGGGGGACAAAGAGACCCAGTACTTC. This sequence encodes CSARIWGDKETQYF.

Points on this clonotype: A much more abundant neighbour one base away suggests this may be a read error. The chain joins TRBV2 to TRBJ1-5, with a possible D match to TRBD1 (5 bases). The CDR3 has 14 amino acids. Trimming took off 4 bases at V and 5 bases at J, with 12 bases between the two ends. The germline CDR1 and CDR2 sequences are SNHLY and FYNNEI. The CDR3 coding sequence is TGTGCCAGCAGTGTCGCGGGGGTGCATCAGCCCCAGCATTTT. Its translation: CASSVAGVHQPQHF.

The gene calls are TRBV10-3 and TRBJ1-4; the match to TRBD1 covers 8 bases. This CDR3 contains 14 residues. Trimming cost V 7 bases and J 8 bases; bases outside gene matches: 9. Germline lookup yields CDR1 ENHRY and CDR2 SYGVKD. CDR3 protein: CAITRTGLGEKLFF. The CDR3 bases are TGTGCCATCACTAGGACAGGGTTGGGCGAAAAACTGTTTTTT.

The chain is built from TRBV29-1 and TRBJ2-3; D might be TRBD2 (6 bases). This CDR3 region has 13 residues. The germline V and J ends were trimmed by 6 bases and 2 bases, with 12 bases remaining between them. Germline values: CDR1 SQVTM, CDR2 ANQGSEA. The CDR3 DNA sequence: TGCAGCGTGCCGGGACTTCCCACAGATACGCAGTATTTT. Amino acid sequence: CSVPGLPTDTQYF.

This clonotype was recorded at least ten times. The CDR3 here is CASSPINQPQHF. The CDR3 region has the DNA TGTGCCAGCAGCCCGATAAATCAGCCCCAGCATTTT. This chain uses TRBV7-8 with TRBJ1-5; unclear D gene. CDR3 size: 12 residues. Germline V gene sequence: CDR1 SGHVS, CDR2 FQNEAQ. Trimming took off 5 bases at V and 4 bases at J, with 6 bases between the two ends.

This clonotype appeared many times. The chain uses TRBV10-3 and TRBJ2-7; D gene ambiguous. V was shortened by 6 bases and J by 6 bases, with 18 bases between the two germline ends. CDR1 ENHRY and CDR2 SYGVKD come from the germline V gene. The CDR3 loop spans 14 amino acids. The CDR3 region is CAIRSSQKSVEQYF. For the CDR3, the DNA is TGTGCCATCAGGTCCTCACAGAAATCTGTCGAGCAGTACTTC.

The rearrangement uses TRBV6-2 or TRBV6-3 and TRBJ2-7; no clear D gene. Germline CDR1 MNHEY, CDR2 SVGEGT. V lost 6 bases and J lost 5, with 14 bases in between. The CDR3 has 13 residues. CDR3 nucleotide sequence: TGTGCCAGCAGGCAGACCTGGAGCCACGAGCAGTACTTC. Amino acid sequence: CASRQTWSHEQYF.

As for this clonotype: A read error is possible here, since a much larger clone lies one base away. The chain is built from TRBV12-3 or TRBV12-4 and TRBJ2-5; D may be TRBD2 (6 bases). V was trimmed by 6 bases and J by 10 bases, leaving 21 bases between them. The CDR3 extends over 14 amino acids. CDR3 region: CASSQGVGGKSQYF. The CDR3 bases are TGTGCCAGCAGCCAAGGAGTGGGCGGGAAGAGCCAGTACTTC.

V usage is TRBV15 and J usage is TRBJ1-2; possibly TRBD1 for D (5 bases). V was shortened by 0 bases and J by 8 bases, with 16 bases between the two germline ends. The CDR3 spans 15 residues. Germline V CDR1 and CDR2: LNHNV, YYDKDF (reference sequence). The CDR3 here is CATSRDWGAGDGYTF. CDR3 nucleotide sequence: TGTGCCACCAGCAGAGATTGGGGCGCCGGGGACGGCTACACCTTC.

The chain links TRBV29-1 to TRBJ2-2; 10 bases are shared with TRBD1. This CDR3 is built from 14 residues. The ends lost 4 bases at V and 4 bases at J; junction bases unmatched: 3. Germline lookup yields CDR1 SQVTM and CDR2 ANQGSEA. CDR3: CSVAGDRGTGELFF. The CDR3 bases are TGCAGCGTTGCGGGGGACAGGGGCACCGGGGAGCTGTTTTTT.